The T cell receptor beta chain described here comes from a study of OX40 agonist ivuxolimab in advanced cancers. About the investigation overall: Ivuxolimab, which targeted the costimulatory receptor OX40 (CD134), was an agonistic, fully human IgG2 monoclonal antibody. Peripheral TCRbeta sequencing aimed to test whether ivuxolimab altered TCR sequence diversity and caused clonal T-cell expansion. Intravenous ivuxolimab was administered to patients every 2 weeks at six dose levels: 0.01, 0.1, 0.3, 1.5, 3 and 10 mg/kg. Prior anti-PD-1, anti-PD-L1 or anti-CTLA-4 therapy was permitted, and about 40% of dose-escalation patients had received checkpoint inhibitors. Of the approximately 54 dose-escalation patients, hepatocellular carcinoma was present in some 19, melanoma in roughly 15, renal cell carcinoma in 9 and head and neck cancer in 9. The paper describes the monotherapy dose-escalation part (N ≈ 52 patients) of the phase I trial of ivuxolimab. A male proportion of roughly 80% and a mean age of roughly 55 years, ranging from about 23 to 90, were recorded for the dose-escalation cohort. Partial responses occurred in three dose-escalation patients, of whom one had hepatocellular carcinoma and two had cutaneous melanoma. The research as a whole found: Antigen specificity was not determined for the clonally expanded peripheral T cells. After ivuxolimab, more expanded clones were found on average in CD8+ T cells than in CD4+ T cells. At doses of 0.1 to 3.0 mg/kg, clonal expansion of both CD4+ and CD8+ blood T cells was observed from baseline to week 6. In the 0.1-3.0 mg/kg groups, partial responders had among the lowest normalized peripheral clonal expansion, particularly in CD8+ T cells. Low levels of normalized T-cell clonal expansion were also seen in some nonresponding patients.

Concerning this clone: Its binding antigen is unknown. Per-base qualities were not stored, and no clone one base away is much larger.

Patients with autoimmune disease history or receiving systemic immunosuppression were excluded from the trial. Peripheral blood for TCR sequencing was drawn from every dose cohort at baseline, at cycle 4 day 1 and at cycle 7 day 1. The samples were taken from a phase I, first-in-human, multicenter, open-label dose-escalation trial of ivuxolimab. Adults with locally advanced or metastatic head and neck squamous cell, hepatocellular, melanoma or renal cell carcinoma were enrolled in the trial. Before TCR sequencing, CD4+ and CD8+ T cells were separately sorted from peripheral blood. Genomic DNA was extracted from sorted cells for sequencing of the TCRbeta CDR3 region. The immunoSEQ Assay was used for sequencing of TCRbeta CDR3 regions. TCRdb re-hosts the immuneACCESS table, in-frame sequences only. Its copies lack some clones; in the studies checked, an unresolved V gene accounts for under half of them, and the cause for the rest is not known. Recorded for this sample are tens of thousands of clones; about 93% of them occurred a single time. The ten largest clones add up to about 15% of the sample.

The sample consisted of CD4+ or CD8+ T cells sorted from blood, taken in a trial of the OX40 agonist ivuxolimab. This clonotype was sampled from an adult with an advanced solid tumor such as melanoma, head and neck, liver or kidney cancer.

The DNA is TGTGCCAGCAGTTACGAGGGTAGGGGTGGCTACACCTTC. Its protein is CASSYEGRGGYTF. This chain joins TRBV6-5 to TRBJ1-2, with a weak D call of TRBD1 (5 bases match). CDR1 MNHEY and CDR2 SVGAGI were looked up in the germline V gene. From the cysteine up to the phenylalanine, the CDR3 has a length of 13 residues. The CDR3 DNA has 39 bases and is translated from base 1. V and J are truncated by 2 bases and 7 bases respectively, leaving an intervening sequence of 11 bases.